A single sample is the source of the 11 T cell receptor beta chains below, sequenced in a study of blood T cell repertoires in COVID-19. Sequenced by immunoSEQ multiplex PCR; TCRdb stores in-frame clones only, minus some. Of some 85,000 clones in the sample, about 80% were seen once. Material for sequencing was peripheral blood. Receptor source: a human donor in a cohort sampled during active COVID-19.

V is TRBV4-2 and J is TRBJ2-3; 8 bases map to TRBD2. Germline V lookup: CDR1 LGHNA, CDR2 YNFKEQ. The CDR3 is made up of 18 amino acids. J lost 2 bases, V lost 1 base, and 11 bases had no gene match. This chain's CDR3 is CASSQVNGGRRDTDTQYF. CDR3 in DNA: TGTGCCAGCAGCCAAGTCAATGGCGGGAGGCGAGACACAGATACGCAGTATTTT.

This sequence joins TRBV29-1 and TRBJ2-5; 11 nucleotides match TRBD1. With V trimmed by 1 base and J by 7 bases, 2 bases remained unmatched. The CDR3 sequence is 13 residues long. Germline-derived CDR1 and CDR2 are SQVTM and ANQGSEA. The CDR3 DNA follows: TGCAGCGTTGAAGCGGGACAGGGGGGGACCCAGTACTTC. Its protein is CSVEAGQGGTQYF.

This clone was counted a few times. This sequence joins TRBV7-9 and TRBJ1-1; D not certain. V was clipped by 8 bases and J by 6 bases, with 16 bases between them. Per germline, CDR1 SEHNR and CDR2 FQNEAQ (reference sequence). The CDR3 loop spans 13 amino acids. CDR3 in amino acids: CASEGRLSAEAFF. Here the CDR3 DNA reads TGTGCCAGCGAAGGGAGGTTGTCTGCTGAAGCTTTCTTT.

CDR3 sequence reads: CASSAAGIANEKLFF. The CDR3 region has the DNA TGTGCCAGCAGCGCCGCAGGGATTGCTAATGAAAAACTGTTTTTT. This chain links TRBV11-1 with TRBJ1-4; a possible D gene is TRBD1 (5 bases). Per the germline V gene, CDR1 is SGHAT and CDR2 is FQDESV (reference sequence). This CDR3 region has 15 residues. V was cut by 5 bases and J by 3 bases, with 13 bases left in between.

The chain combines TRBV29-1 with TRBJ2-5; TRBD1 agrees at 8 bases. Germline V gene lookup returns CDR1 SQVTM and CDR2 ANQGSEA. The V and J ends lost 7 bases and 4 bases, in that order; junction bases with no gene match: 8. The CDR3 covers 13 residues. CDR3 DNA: TGCAGCGCTTGGACAGGGAAGGGAGAGACCCAGTACTTC. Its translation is CSAWTGKGETQYF.

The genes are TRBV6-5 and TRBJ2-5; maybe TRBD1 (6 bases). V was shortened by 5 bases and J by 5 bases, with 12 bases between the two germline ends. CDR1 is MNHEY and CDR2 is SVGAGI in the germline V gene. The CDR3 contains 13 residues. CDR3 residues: CASSRRGSETQYF. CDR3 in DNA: TGTGCCAGCAGTCGCAGGGGATCGGAGACCCAGTACTTC.

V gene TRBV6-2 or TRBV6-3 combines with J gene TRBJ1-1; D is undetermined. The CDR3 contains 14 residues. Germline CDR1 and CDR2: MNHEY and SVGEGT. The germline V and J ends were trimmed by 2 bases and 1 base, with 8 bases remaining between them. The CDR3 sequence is CASSYAERNTEAFF. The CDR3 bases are TGTGCCAGCAGTTACGCGGAGAGGAACACTGAAGCTTTCTTT.

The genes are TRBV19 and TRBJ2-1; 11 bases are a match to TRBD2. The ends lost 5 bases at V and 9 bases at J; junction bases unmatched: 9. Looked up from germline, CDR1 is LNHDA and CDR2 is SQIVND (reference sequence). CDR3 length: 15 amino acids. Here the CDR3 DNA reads TGTGCCAGTAGTTTCACTAGCGGGAGCCCGAGTGAGCAGTTCTTC. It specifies CASSFTSGSPSEQFF.

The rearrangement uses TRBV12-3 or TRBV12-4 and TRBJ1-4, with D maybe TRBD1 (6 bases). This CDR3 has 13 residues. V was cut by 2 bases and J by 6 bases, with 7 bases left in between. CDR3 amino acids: CASSLQGYEKLFF. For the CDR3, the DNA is TGTGCCAGCAGTTTACAGGGGTATGAAAAACTGTTTTTT.

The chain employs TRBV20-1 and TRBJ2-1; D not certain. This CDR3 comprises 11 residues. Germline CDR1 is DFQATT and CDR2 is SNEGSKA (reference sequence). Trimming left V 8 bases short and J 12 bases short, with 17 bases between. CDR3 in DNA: TGCAGTCAAGACAAAGCTATTAGGCAGTTCTTC. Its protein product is CSQDKAIRQFF.

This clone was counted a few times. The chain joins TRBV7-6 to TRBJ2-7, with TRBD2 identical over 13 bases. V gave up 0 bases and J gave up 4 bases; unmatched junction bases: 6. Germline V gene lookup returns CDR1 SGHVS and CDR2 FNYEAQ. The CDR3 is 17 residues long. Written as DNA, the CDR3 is TGTGCCAGCAGCTTAGCATCGGGGACTAGCGGGAAGTACGAGCAGTACTTC. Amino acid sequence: CASSLASGTSGKYEQYF.